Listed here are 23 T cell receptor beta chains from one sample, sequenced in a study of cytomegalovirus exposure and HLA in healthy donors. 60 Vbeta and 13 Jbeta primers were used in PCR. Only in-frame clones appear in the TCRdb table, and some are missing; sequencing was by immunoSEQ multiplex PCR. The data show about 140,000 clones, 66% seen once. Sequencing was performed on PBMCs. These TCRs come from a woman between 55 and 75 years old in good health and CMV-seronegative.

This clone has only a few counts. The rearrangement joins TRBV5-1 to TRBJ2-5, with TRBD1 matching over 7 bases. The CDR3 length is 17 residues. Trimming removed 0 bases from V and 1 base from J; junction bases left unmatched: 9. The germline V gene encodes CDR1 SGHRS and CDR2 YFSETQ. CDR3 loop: CASSLATTGSLQETQYF. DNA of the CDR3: TGCGCCAGCAGCTTGGCCACGACAGGGAGCCTCCAAGAGACCCAGTACTTC.

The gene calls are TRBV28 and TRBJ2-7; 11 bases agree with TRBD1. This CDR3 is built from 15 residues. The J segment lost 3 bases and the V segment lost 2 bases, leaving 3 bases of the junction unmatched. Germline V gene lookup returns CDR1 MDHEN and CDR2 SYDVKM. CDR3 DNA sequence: TGTGCCAGCAGTTTACCGGACAGGGGGCTCTACGAGCAGTACTTC. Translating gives CASSLPDRGLYEQYF.

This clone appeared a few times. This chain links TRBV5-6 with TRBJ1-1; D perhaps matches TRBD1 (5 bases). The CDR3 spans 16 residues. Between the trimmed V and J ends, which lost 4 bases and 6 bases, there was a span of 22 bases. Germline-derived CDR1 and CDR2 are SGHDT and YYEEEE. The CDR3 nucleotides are TGTGCCAGCAGCGCACGGGGGGGATCGTTTTCATCTGAAGCTTTCTTT. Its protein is CASSARGGSFSSEAFF.

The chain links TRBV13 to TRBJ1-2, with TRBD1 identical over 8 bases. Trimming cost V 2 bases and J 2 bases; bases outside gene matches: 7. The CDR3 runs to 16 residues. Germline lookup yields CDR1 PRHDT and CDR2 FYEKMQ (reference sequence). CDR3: CASSLPGTGGNYGYTF. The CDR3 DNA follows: TGTGCCAGCAGCTTACCTGGGACAGGAGGAAACTATGGCTACACCTTC.

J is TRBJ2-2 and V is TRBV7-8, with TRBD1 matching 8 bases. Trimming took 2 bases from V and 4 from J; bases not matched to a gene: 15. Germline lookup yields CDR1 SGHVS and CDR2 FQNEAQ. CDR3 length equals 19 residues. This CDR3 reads CASSLLGGEAGGFTGELFF. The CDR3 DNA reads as TGTGCCAGCAGCTTATTAGGTGGCGAGGCAGGGGGCTTCACCGGGGAGCTGTTTTTT.

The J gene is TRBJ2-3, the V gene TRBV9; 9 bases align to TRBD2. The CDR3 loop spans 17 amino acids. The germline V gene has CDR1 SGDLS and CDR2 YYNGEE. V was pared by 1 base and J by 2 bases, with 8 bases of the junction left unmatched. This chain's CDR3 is CASSVIGSGGPTDTQYF. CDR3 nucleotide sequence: TGTGCCAGCAGCGTAATAGGCAGCGGGGGGCCCACAGATACGCAGTATTTT.

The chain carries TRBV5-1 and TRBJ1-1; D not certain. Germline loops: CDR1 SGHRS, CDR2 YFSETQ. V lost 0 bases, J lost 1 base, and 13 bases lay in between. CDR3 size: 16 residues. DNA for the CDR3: TGCGCCAGCAGCTTGGGGGTCGGAGGTGGGAACACTGAAGCTTTCTTT. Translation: CASSLGVGGGNTEAFF.

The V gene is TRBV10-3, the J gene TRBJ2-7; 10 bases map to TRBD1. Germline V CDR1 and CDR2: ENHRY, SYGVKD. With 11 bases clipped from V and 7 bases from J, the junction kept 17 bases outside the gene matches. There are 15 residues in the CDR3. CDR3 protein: CAVRPGQGRLGEQYF. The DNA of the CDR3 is TGTGCCGTCCGGCCGGGACAGGGGCGATTAGGTGAGCAGTACTTC.

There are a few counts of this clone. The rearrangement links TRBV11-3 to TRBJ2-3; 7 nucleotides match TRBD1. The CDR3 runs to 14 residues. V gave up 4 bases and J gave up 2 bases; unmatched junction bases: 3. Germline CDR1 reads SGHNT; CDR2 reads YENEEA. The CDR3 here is CASSWDSSTDTQYF. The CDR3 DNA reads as TGTGCCAGCAGCTGGGACAGCTCCACAGATACGCAGTATTTT.

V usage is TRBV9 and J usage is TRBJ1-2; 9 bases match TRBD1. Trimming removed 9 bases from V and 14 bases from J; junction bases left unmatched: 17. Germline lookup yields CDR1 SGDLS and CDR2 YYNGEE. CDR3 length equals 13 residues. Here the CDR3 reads CANDLYRTGEETF. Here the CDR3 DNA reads TGTGCCAACGACCTATATCGGACAGGGGAGGAAACCTTC.

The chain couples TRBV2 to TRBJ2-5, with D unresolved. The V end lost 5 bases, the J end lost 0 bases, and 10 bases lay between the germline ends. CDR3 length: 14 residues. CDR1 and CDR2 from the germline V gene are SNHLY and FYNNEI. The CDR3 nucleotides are TGTGCCAGCAGTACAGACACCAACCAAGAGACCCAGTACTTC. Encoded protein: CASSTDTNQETQYF.

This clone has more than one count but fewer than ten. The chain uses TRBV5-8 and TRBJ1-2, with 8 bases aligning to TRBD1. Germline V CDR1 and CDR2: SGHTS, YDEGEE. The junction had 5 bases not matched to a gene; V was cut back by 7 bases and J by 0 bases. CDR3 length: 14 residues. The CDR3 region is CASQGTGANYGYTF. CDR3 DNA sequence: TGTGCCAGCCAAGGGACAGGCGCTAACTATGGCTACACCTTC.

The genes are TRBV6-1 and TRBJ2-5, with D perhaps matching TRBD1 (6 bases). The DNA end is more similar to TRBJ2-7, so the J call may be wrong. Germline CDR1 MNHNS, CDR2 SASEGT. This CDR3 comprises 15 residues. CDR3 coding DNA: TGTGCCAGCAGTCCCCTCCGAACAGGGCCCCACGAGCAGTACTTC. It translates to CASSPLRTGPHEQYF.

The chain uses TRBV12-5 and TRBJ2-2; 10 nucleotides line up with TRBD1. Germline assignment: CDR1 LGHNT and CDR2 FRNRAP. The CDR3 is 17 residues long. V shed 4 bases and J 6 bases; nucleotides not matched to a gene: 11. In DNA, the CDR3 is TGTGCTAGTGGTTCACCCCGCGGACAGGGGGGATCCGGGGAGCTGTTTTTT. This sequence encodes CASGSPRGQGGSGELFF.

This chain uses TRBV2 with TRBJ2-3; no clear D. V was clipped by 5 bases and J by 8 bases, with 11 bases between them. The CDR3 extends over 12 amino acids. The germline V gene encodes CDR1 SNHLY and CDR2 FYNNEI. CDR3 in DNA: TGTGCCAGCAGTCAGAAGTCCGCTACGCAGTATTTT. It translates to CASSQKSATQYF. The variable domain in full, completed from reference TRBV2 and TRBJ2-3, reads EPEVTQTPSHQVTQMGQEVILRCVPISNHLYFYWYRQILGQKVEFLVSFYNNEISEKSEIFDDQFSVERPDGSNFTLKIRSTKLEDSAMYFCASSQKSATQYFGPGTRLTVL.

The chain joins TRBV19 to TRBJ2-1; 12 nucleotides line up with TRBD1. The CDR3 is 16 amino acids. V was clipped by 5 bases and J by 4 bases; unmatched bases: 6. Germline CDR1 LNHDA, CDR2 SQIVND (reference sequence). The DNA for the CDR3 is TGTGCCAGTAGTCCCCGGGACAGGGGGCGATACAATGAGCAGTTCTTC. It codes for CASSPRDRGRYNEQFF.

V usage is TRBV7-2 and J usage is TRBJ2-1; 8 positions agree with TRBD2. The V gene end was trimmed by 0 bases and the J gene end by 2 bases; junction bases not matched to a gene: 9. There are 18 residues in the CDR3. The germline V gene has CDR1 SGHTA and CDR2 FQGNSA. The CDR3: CASSLAVGGGRTYNEQFF. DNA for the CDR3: TGTGCCAGCAGCTTAGCTGTGGGTGGCGGGAGGACCTACAATGAGCAGTTCTTC.

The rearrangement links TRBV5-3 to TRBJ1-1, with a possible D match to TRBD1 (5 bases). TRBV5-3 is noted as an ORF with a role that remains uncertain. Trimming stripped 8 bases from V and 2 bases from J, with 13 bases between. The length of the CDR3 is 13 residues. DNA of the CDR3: TGTGCCAGCCGACAGAGTCCAAACACTGAAGCTTTCTTT. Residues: CASRQSPNTEAFF.

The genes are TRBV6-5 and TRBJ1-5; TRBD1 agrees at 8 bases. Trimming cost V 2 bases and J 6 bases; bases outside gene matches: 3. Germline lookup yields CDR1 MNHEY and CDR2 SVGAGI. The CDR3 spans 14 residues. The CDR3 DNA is TGTGCCAGCAGTTACGGACAGGGAGCTCAGCCCCAGCATTTT. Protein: CASSYGQGAQPQHF.

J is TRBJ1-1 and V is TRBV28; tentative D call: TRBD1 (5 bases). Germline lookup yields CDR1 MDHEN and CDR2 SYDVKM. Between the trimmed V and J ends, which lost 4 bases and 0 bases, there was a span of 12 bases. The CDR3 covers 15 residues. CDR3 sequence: CASSSTWGMNTEAFF. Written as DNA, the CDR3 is TGTGCCAGCAGTTCTACGTGGGGCATGAACACTGAAGCTTTCTTT. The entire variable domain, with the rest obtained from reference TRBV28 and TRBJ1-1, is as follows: DVKVTQSSRYLVKRTGEKVFLECVQDMDHENMFWYRQDPGLGLRLIYFSYDVKMKEKGDIPEGYSVSREKKERFSLILESASTNQTSMYLCASSSTWGMNTEAFFGQGTRLTVV.

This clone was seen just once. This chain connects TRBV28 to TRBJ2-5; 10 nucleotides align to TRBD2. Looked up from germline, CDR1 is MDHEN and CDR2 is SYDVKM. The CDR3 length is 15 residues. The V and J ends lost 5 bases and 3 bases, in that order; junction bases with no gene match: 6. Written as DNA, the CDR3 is TGTGCCAGCAGTAAAAGGACTAGCGGAAAAGAGACCCAGTACTTC. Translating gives CASSKRTSGKETQYF.

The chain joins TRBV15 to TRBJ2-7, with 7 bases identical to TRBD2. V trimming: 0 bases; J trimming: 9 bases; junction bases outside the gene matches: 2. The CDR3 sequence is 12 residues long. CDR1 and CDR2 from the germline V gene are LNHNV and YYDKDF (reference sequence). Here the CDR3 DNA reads TGTGCCACCAGCAGAGATTCGGGAGGGCAGTACTTC. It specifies CATSRDSGGQYF.

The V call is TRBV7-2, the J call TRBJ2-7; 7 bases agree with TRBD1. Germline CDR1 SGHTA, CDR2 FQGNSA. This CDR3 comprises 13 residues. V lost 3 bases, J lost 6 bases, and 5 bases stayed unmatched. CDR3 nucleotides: TGTGCCAGCAGCTTCGGGACAGCCTCCGAGCAGTACTTC. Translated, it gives CASSFGTASEQYF.